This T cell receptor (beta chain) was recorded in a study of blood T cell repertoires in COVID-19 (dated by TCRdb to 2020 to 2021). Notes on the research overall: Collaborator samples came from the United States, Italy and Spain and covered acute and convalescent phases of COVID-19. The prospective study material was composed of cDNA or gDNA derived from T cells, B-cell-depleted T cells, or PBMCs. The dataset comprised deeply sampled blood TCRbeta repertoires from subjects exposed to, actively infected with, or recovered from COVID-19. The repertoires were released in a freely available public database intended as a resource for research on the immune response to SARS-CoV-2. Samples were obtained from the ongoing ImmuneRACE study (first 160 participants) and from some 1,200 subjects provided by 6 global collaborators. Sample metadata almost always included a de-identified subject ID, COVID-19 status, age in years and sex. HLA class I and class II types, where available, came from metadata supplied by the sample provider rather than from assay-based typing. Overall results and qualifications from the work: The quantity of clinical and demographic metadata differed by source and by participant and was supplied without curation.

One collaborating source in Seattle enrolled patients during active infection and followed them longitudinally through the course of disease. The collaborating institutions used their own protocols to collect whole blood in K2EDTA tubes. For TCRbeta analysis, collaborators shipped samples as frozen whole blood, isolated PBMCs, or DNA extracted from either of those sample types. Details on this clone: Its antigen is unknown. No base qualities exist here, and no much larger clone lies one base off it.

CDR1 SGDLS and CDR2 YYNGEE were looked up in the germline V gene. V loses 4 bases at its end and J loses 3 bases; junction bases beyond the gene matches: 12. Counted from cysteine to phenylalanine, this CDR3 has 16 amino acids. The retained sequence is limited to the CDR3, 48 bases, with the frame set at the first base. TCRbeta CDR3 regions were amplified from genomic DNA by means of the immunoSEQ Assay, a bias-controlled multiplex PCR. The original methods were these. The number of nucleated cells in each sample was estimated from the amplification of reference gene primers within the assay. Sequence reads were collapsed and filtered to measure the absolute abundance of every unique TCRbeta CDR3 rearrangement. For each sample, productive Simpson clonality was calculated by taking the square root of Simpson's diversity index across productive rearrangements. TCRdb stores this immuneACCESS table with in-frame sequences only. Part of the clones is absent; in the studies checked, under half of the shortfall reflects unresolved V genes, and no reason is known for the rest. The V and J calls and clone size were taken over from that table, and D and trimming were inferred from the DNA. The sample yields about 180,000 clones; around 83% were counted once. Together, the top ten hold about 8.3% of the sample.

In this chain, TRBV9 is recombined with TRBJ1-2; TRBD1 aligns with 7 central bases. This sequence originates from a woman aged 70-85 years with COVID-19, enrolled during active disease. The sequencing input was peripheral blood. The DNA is TGTGCCAGCAGCCCCGGGACAGAGATCAATTACTATGGCTACACCTTC. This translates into CASSPGTEINYYGYTF.